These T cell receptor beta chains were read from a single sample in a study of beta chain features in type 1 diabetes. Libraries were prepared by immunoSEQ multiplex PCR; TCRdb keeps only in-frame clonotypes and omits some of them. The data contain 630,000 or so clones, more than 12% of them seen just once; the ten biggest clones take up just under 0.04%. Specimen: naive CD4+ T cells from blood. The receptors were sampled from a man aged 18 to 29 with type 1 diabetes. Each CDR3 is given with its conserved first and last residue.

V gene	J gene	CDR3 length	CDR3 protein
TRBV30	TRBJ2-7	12	CAWSGSTYEQYF
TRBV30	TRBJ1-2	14	CAWSLGDRNYGYTF
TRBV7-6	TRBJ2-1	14	CASSSETGIYEQFF
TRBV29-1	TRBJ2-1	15	CSVPGSGGPYNEQFF
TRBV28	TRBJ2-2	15	CASSPDRGGTGELFF
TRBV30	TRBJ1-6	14	CAWSSTGVNSPLHF
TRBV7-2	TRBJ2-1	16	CASSLTGTSGRREQFF
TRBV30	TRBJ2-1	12	CAWSPSGTEQFF
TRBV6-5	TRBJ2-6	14	CASSRKSGANVLTF
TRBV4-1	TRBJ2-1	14	CASSPSSEYNEQFF
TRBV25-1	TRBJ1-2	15	CASSGAGGNNYGYTF
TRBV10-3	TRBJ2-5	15	CAISDRAGGEETQYF
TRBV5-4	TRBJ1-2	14	CASSLRTDTYGYTF
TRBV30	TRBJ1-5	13	CAWSVRQDQPQHF
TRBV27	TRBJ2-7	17	CASSSLGLAGYSYEQYF
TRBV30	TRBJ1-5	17	CAWSVRQGTGSNQPQHF
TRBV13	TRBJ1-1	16	CASSLTGANLRTEAFF
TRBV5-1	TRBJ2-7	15	CASSSGTGISYEQYF
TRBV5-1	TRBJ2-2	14	CASSLGGWTGELFF
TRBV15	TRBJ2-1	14	CATSRAIEYNEQFF
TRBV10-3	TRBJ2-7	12	CAISEEGRELYF
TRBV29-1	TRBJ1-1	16	CSVDRTPWGMNTEAFF
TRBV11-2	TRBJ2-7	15	CASSLMRGNSYEQYF
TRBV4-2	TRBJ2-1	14	CASSPGAAGDEQFF
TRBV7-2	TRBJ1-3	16	CASSAPGRSSGNTIYF
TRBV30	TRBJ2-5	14	CAWFRSGGQETQYF
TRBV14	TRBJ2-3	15	CASSQLDGPADTQYF
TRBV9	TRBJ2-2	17	CASTLRESRPEPGSCFF
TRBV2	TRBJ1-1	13	CASSIRTGAEAFF
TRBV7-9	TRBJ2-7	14	CASSLGSYGYEQYF
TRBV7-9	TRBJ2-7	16	CASSFPGLAGANEQYF
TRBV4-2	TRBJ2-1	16	CASSQGASGDNLGQFF
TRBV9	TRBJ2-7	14	CASSVGRSSYEQYF
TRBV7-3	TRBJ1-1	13	CASSLFENTEAFF
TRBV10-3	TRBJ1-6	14	CAISKSPGSSPLHF
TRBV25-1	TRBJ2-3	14	CASRGRGIPGTQYF
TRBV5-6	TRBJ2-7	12	CASSLRAYEQYF
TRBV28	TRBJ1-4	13	CASSPSGSRKLFF
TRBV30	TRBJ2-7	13	CAWSVPGGYEQYF
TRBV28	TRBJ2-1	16	CASSLQGQDSYNEQFF
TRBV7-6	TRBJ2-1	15	CASSPTGTTLNEQFF
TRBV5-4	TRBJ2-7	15	CASSEPTEGNYEQYF
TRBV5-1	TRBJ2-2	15	CASSLKGENTGELFF
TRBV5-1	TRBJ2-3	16	CASSLGWTARPDTQYF
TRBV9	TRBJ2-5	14	CASSVGVTKETQYF
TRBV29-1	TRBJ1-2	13	CSLGSSPGYGYTF
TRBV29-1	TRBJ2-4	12	CSVGEGGNIQYF
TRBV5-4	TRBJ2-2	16	CASSRIVTSNTGELFF
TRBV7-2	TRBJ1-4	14	CASSADRVGEKLFF
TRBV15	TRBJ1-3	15	CATSRGRDSGNTIYF
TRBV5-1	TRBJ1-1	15	CASSSKAAVDTEAFF
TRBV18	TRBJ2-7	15	CASSPGQNTPGEQYF
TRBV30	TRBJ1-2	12	CAWSVSFSGYTF
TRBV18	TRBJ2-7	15	CASSQMPGGPYEQYF
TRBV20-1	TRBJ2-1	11	CSAGRNYEQFF
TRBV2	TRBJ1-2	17	CASSQPHPGGSNYGYTF
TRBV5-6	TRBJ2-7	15	CASSLSGRGAYEQYF
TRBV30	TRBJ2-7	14	CAWTVIRGSYEQYF
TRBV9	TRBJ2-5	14	CASSRQGNQETQYF